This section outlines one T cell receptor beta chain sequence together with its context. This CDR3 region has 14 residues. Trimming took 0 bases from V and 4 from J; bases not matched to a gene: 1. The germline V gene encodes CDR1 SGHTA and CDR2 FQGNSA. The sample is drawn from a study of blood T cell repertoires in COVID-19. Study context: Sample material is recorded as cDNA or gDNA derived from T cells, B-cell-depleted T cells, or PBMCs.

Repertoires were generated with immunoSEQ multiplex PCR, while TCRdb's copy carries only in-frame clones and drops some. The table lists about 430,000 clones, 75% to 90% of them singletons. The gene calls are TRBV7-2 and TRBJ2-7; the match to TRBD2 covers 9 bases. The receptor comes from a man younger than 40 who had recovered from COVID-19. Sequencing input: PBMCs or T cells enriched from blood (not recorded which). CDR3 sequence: CASSLAGLAYEQYF. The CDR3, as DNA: TGTGCCAGCAGCTTAGCTGGACTAGCGTACGAGCAGTACTTC.